Listed below are T cell receptor beta chains from one sample, sequenced in a study of Ad26.COV2.S vaccination and SARS-CoV-2 variants. Generated by immunoSEQ multiplex PCR, the TCRdb table keeps only in-frame clones and is missing some. This sample carries around 400,000 clones, about nine tenths of them seen once, and the ten largest clones take around 2%. This sample comprised peripheral blood, obtained in a trial of Ad26.COV2.S vaccine versus placebo. The origin of the receptors is a person aged 18-60 years who received the Ad26.COV2.S COVID-19 vaccine or a placebo. Each CDR3 is given with its conserved first and last residue. D genes are given only for firm matches. The size entry is marked missing in some rows and otherwise reads once, few, many or a size class.

d_gene	v_gene	j_gene	abundance	CDR3aa	CDR3nt
-	TRBV3-1/TRBV3-2	TRBJ2-2	-	CASNQGGWSAGELFF	TGTGCCAGCAATCAGGGCGGGTGGTCGGCCGGGGAGCTGTTTTTT
TRBD1	TRBV10-3	TRBJ1-5	-	CATQGGSNQPQHF	TGTGCCACCCAGGGGGGGAGCAATCAGCCCCAGCATTTT
TRBD1	TRBV29-1	TRBJ2-5	-	CSAGQGGTQYF	TGCAGCGCGGGACAGGGGGGGACCCAGTACTTC
TRBD2	TRBV27	TRBJ2-2	once	CASSLTSGGNTGELFF	TGTGCCAGCAGTTTAACTAGCGGTGGAAACACCGGGGAGCTGTTTTTT
-	TRBV2	TRBJ2-5	-	CAGTGTDETQYF	TGTGCCGGTACAGGGACGGATGAGACCCAGTACTTC
TRBD2	TRBV4-1	TRBJ2-1	-	CASSQPGAGGYNEQFF	TGCGCCAGCAGCCAACCAGGAGCGGGAGGGTACAATGAGCAGTTCTTC
-	TRBV6-1	TRBJ1-2	-	CASSERSAGRVPYGYTF	TGTGCCAGCAGTGAAAGAAGCGCGGGAAGGGTGCCCTATGGCTACACCTTC
TRBD1	TRBV7-2	TRBJ1-1	-	CASSLQGGDTEAFF	TGTGCCAGCAGCCTACAGGGGGGGGACACTGAAGCTTTCTTT
-	TRBV30	TRBJ1-5	-	CAWSVYREGSRGLGQPQHF	TGTGCCTGGAGTGTATACCGCGAGGGTTCGAGGGGATTGGGTCAGCCCCAGCATTTT
TRBD2	TRBV5-4	TRBJ2-5	-	CASSLEGLAETQYF	TGTGCCAGCAGCTTGGAAGGACTAGCCGAGACCCAGTACTTC
TRBD2	TRBV25-1	TRBJ2-1	-	CASSELAGFYNEQFF	TGTGCCAGCAGTGAGCTAGCGGGGTTCTACAATGAGCAGTTCTTC
TRBD2	TRBV30	TRBJ2-1	-	CAWSTGLAGLNEQFF	TGTGCCTGGAGTACGGGACTAGCGGGACTCAATGAGCAGTTCTTC
-	TRBV5-4	TRBJ2-5	-	CASSLPDSQETQYF	TGTGCCAGCAGCTTGCCGGACAGTCAAGAGACCCAGTACTTC
-	TRBV4-2	TRBJ2-1	-	CASSQGGSEYNEQFF	TGTGCCAGCAGCCAAGGGGGATCTGAATACAATGAGCAGTTCTTC
-	TRBV11-3	TRBJ2-3	few	CASSLDPFAGIVTDTQYF	TGTGCCAGCAGCTTAGATCCCTTCGCGGGGATAGTCACAGATACGCAGTATTTT
-	TRBV30	TRBJ2-7	-	CAWTSGGAGQYF	TGTGCCTGGACCTCCGGCGGGGCTGGACAGTACTTC
TRBD2	TRBV6-5	TRBJ2-1	-	CASSYRLAAQRNEQFF	TGTGCCAGCAGTTACCGACTAGCGGCCCAACGCAATGAGCAGTTCTTC
-	TRBV3-1/TRBV3-2	TRBJ2-2	-	CASSPRGGDTGELFF	TGTGCCAGCAGCCCCCGAGGAGGTGACACCGGGGAGCTGTTTTTT
-	TRBV5-1	TRBJ1-3	few	CASSLSPGQNSGNTIYF	TGCGCCAGCAGCTTGTCCCCGGGCCAGAACTCTGGAAACACCATATATTTT
-	TRBV12-3/TRBV12-4	TRBJ2-7	-	CASSLRRPDEQYF	TGTGCCAGCAGTTTGAGACGGCCTGACGAGCAGTACTTC
-	TRBV9	TRBJ1-3	-	CASSVAPGSGNTIYF	TGTGCCAGCAGCGTAGCGCCGGGTTCAGGAAACACCATATATTTT
-	TRBV6-6	TRBJ2-3	-	CASSYRTGPGTDTQYF	TGTGCCAGCAGTTACCGGACGGGACCCGGCACAGATACGCAGTATTTT
-	TRBV7-9	TRBJ2-5	-	CASSTRGTETQYF	TGTGCCAGCAGCACCAGGGGAACAGAGACCCAGTACTTC
-	TRBV7-2	TRBJ2-1	-	CASSQGGRTYNEQFF	TGTGCCAGCAGCCAAGGGGGACGAACCTACAATGAGCAGTTCTTC
TRBD2	TRBV11-3	TRBJ2-2	-	CASSLLAGTGELFF	TGTGCCAGCAGCTTACTAGCGGGCACCGGGGAGCTGTTTTTT
-	TRBV5-7	TRBJ2-1	-	CASSPLGDFYNEQFF	TGTGCCAGCAGCCCCTTGGGGGACTTTTACAATGAGCAGTTCTTC
TRBD1	TRBV6-6	TRBJ1-4	-	CASSRDRGTEKLFF	TGTGCCAGCAGTCGAGACAGGGGTACTGAAAAACTGTTTTTT
-	TRBV15	TRBJ2-2	once	CATRRDTGELFF	TGTGCCACCAGACGGGACACCGGGGAGCTGTTTTTT
-	TRBV19	TRBJ1-5	-	CASSEEGYSNQPQHF	TGTGCCAGTAGCGAGGAGGGTTATAGCAATCAGCCCCAGCATTTT
-	TRBV6-5	TRBJ1-2	-	CASKYSYGYTF	TGTGCCAGCAAGTACTCCTATGGCTACACCTTC
-	TRBV28	TRBJ2-1	-	CASSLGAAGGYNEQFF	TGTGCCAGCAGTTTAGGAGCAGCGGGCGGCTACAATGAGCAGTTCTTC
-	TRBV7-3	TRBJ2-1	-	CASSSRGSYNEQFF	TGTGCCAGCAGCTCCCGGGGTTCCTACAATGAGCAGTTCTTC
TRBD2	TRBV19	TRBJ2-1	-	CASSLRRGGPGYEQFF	TGTGCCAGTAGCCTCAGGAGGGGAGGGCCTGGATATGAGCAGTTCTTC
-	TRBV6-6	TRBJ1-2	few	CASTPAGSHGYTF	TGTGCCAGCACCCCGGCTGGCTCGCATGGCTACACCTTC
-	TRBV6-5	TRBJ2-3	-	CASIGTLEGTQYF	TGTGCCAGCATCGGGACTCTCGAGGGCACGCAGTATTTT
-	TRBV11-3	TRBJ2-1	-	CASSPRWSEQFF	TGTGCCAGCAGCCCGCGGTGGAGTGAGCAGTTCTTC
TRBD2	TRBV9	TRBJ2-3	-	CASSFSRLAGDNQYF	TGTGCCAGCAGCTTTTCCAGACTAGCGGGAGATAACCAGTATTTT
-	TRBV5-1	TRBJ2-3	-	CASSPQGAGELGDTQYF	TGCGCCAGCAGCCCTCAGGGGGCGGGAGAGCTTGGAGATACGCAGTATTTT
-	TRBV6-5	TRBJ2-7	-	CAISRGSYEQYF	TGTGCCATCTCAAGAGGGTCCTACGAGCAGTACTTC
-	TRBV24-1	TRBJ2-7	few	CATSFGGLQYF	TGTGCCACCAGTTTCGGAGGCCTTCAGTACTTC
-	TRBV29-1	TRBJ2-1	once	CSAQDLQTSEQFF	TGCAGCGCTCAGGACCTGCAGACAAGTGAGCAGTTCTTC
TRBD1	TRBV14	TRBJ1-1	-	CASSPQTGGGGEAFF	TGTGCCAGCAGCCCTCAAACCGGGGGAGGGGGCGAAGCTTTCTTT
-	TRBV11-2	TRBJ1-4	once	CASSLVSGGWTNEKLFF	TGTGCCAGCAGCTTAGTTTCGGGGGGCTGGACTAATGAAAAACTGTTTTTT
-	TRBV12-5	TRBJ2-3	-	CASALGLTDTQYF	TGTGCTAGTGCTTTAGGGCTCACAGATACGCAGTATTTT
TRBD2	TRBV11-3	TRBJ2-1	once	CASSLTTSGNEQFF	TGTGCCAGCAGCTTAACGACTAGCGGGAATGAGCAGTTCTTC
-	TRBV4-3	TRBJ2-2	-	CASSQRSLPPTGELFF	TGCGCCAGCAGCCAGAGGTCCCTCCCCCCCACCGGGGAGCTGTTTTTT
-	TRBV11-3	TRBJ2-1	-	CASSLEVHRGNEQFF	TGTGCCAGCAGCTTAGAGGTACATAGGGGAAATGAGCAGTTCTTC
-	TRBV21-1	TRBJ2-7	-	CASSKARQATGDEQYF	TGTGCCAGCAGCAAAGCGCGGCAGGCCACTGGTGACGAGCAGTACTTC
-	TRBV30	TRBJ2-7	once	CAWSVARRSYEQYF	TGTGCCTGGAGTGTCGCCAGGAGGTCCTACGAGCAGTACTTC